These T cell receptor beta chains were read from a single sample in a study of blood T cell repertoires in COVID-19. Sequenced by immunoSEQ multiplex PCR; TCRdb stores in-frame clones only, minus some. This table holds fewer than 350,000 clones, about 93% found once. Material for sequencing was peripheral blood. These TCRs come from a woman under 40 with COVID-19, enrolled during active disease. CDR3s include the opening cysteine and the closing phenylalanine or tryptophan. The D gene is left open where the match is weak. Clone sizes are given selectively: once, few, many, or a class where the clone is expanded.

CDR3	DNA	J	D	size	V
CASTLTGGGVWDGYTF	TGTGCCAGCACCCTGACAGGGGGCGGTGTTTGGGATGGCTACACCTTC	TRBJ1-2	TRBD1	-	TRBV27
CASGRTSGNTGELFF	TGTGCCAGCGGGAGGACTAGCGGGAACACCGGGGAGCTGTTTTTT	TRBJ2-2	TRBD2	-	TRBV3-1/TRBV3-2
CASSEGRGIGEKLFF	TGTGCCAGCAGTGAAGGGCGGGGGATCGGTGAAAAACTGTTTTTT	TRBJ1-4	-	-	TRBV2
CASSLRRYGYTF	TGTGCCAGCAGTTTACGCCGGTATGGCTACACCTTC	TRBJ1-2	-	-	TRBV28
CASSPSLQGNYGYTF	TGTGCCAGCAGTCCCTCCCTACAGGGGAACTATGGCTACACCTTC	TRBJ1-2	TRBD1	-	TRBV28
CASSSYRELFF	TGTGCCAGCAGCTCCTACCGGGAGCTGTTTTTT	TRBJ2-2	-	-	TRBV11-2
CASSPGRLYEQYF	TGCGCCAGCAGCCCAGGGCGACTCTACGAGCAGTACTTC	TRBJ2-7	-	-	TRBV5-1
CASSSFGGARNQPQHF	TGTGCCAGCAGCTCTTTCGGAGGTGCACGCAATCAGCCCCAGCATTTT	TRBJ1-5	-	-	TRBV5-6
CASSQQGTGLNTEAFF	TGTGCCAGCAGCCAACAAGGGACAGGACTCAACACTGAAGCTTTCTTT	TRBJ1-1	TRBD1	-	TRBV3-1/TRBV3-2
CASSRSFRGFSNQPQHF	TGTGCCAGCAGTCGCTCTTTTCGCGGATTCAGCAATCAGCCCCAGCATTTT	TRBJ1-5	-	-	TRBV6-6
CAISESTGATDTQYF	TGTGCCATCAGTGAGTCGACAGGGGCCACAGATACGCAGTATTTT	TRBJ2-3	TRBD1	-	TRBV10-3
CASSLSETSGSYEQYF	TGTGCCAGCAGCTTATCGGAGACTAGCGGGTCCTACGAGCAGTACTTC	TRBJ2-7	TRBD2	-	TRBV7-2
CASSPSFGQGTRTEAFF	TGCGCCAGCAGCCCGTCTTTTGGGCAGGGGACGAGAACTGAAGCTTTCTTT	TRBJ1-1	-	-	TRBV5-1
CASSLGTADTQYF	TGTGCCAGCAGCTTAGGCACAGCAGATACGCAGTATTTT	TRBJ2-3	-	once	TRBV7-9
CASSYSGTSGPQETQYF	TGTGCCAGCAGTTATTCCGGGACTAGCGGACCTCAAGAGACCCAGTACTTC	TRBJ2-5	TRBD2	-	TRBV6-7
CASSLVGGTFNERFF	TGTGCCAGCAGCTTAGTTGGCGGAACCTTCAATGAGCGGTTCTTC	TRBJ2-1	-	-	TRBV7-9
CASSQNPGDRTDTQYF	TGTGCCAGTAGTCAGAATCCAGGGGACCGCACAGATACGCAGTATTTT	TRBJ2-3	-	few	TRBV19
CASSQGGRQGWGETQYF	TGTGCCAGCAGCCAAGGTGGGAGACAGGGGTGGGGAGAGACCCAGTACTTC	TRBJ2-5	TRBD1	-	TRBV3-1/TRBV3-2
CASVQGAGQPQHF	TGTGCCAGCGTCCAGGGGGCTGGTCAGCCCCAGCATTTT	TRBJ1-5	TRBD1	-	TRBV2
CASRGDRRNTGELFF	TGTGCCAGCAGAGGGGACAGGAGGAACACCGGGGAGCTGTTTTTT	TRBJ2-2	TRBD1	-	TRBV6-5
CASSPPLGDEQYF	TGTGCCAGCAGCCCACCCCTAGGGGACGAGCAGTACTTC	TRBJ2-7	-	-	TRBV7-9
CASTARTGYGYTF	TGTGCCAGCACCGCCCGGACAGGCTATGGCTACACCTTC	TRBJ1-2	TRBD1	-	TRBV5-5
CASSGGLAAEQFF	TGTGCCAGTAGTGGGGGACTAGCGGCTGAGCAGTTCTTC	TRBJ2-1	TRBD2	-	TRBV19
CASREQQGTNEKLFF	TGTGCCAGTAGGGAACAGCAGGGGACTAATGAAAAACTGTTTTTT	TRBJ1-4	-	-	TRBV18